The TCR beta chain described here comes from a study of T cell responses to AZD1222 COVID-19 vaccine. Study-wide context: Both about-4-week and about-12-week second-dose recipients were combined. Findings of the study overall: Spike-specific TCR breadth and depth rose after two AZD1222 doses. The CD4 TCRs associated with vaccination extended across spike and predominated at 160-218 and 743-854.

The length of the CDR3 is 11 residues. Trimming shortened V by 7 bases and J by 6 bases, and 12 bases separated the two germline ends. CDR1 is SQVTM and CDR2 is ANQGSEA in the germline V gene. The count of this clone is one. Its antigen remains unknown. Produced via immunoSEQ multiplex PCR; TCRdb's table is partial and in-frame only. The table lists 45,000 to 55,000 clones, roughly 80% of them singletons. This material consisted of peripheral blood, taken on day 0 of AZD1222 vaccination. The chain links TRBV29-1 to TRBJ1-2; D gene unclear. The clonotype was recovered from an adult in good health. The CDR3 protein is CSGLHYNGYTF. DNA of the CDR3: TGCAGCGGGCTACACTACAATGGCTACACCTTC.